The next 3 T cell receptor beta chains were all read from a single sample in a study of blood T cell repertoires in COVID-19. Here immunoSEQ multiplex PCR was the method, and the copy in TCRdb shows in-frame clones only, minus some. Altogether 220,000 or so clones are present, 80% to 85% being singletons, with the ten largest covering 5.5% to 7.5%. Sequencing was done on a sample of PBMCs or T cells enriched from blood (not recorded which). These receptors were taken from a woman aged 40-49 years who had recovered from COVID-19.

The chain employs TRBV28 and TRBJ2-7, with D possibly being TRBD1 (7 bases). The CDR3 is 15 amino acids. V shed 7 bases and J shed 5 bases, with 21 bases lying between them. CDR1 MDHEN and CDR2 SYDVKM come from the germline V gene. Here the CDR3 DNA reads TGTGCCAGCACCCCCCCCGCGGCAGGGGGGCACGAGCAGTACTTC. This encodes CASTPPAAGGHEQYF.

This sequence joins TRBV21-1 and TRBJ2-3; the tabulated D call, TRBD1, remains unverified against the DNA. TRBV21-1 is a recognized pseudogene. The CDR3 totals 19 residues. The CDR3 sequence is CASSKRGTGGPFYTDTQYF. The CDR3 coding sequence is TGTGCCAGCAGCAAGAGGGGAACAGGGGGCCCTTTCTACACAGATACGCAGTATTTT.

The chain recombines TRBV15 with TRBJ1-1; D unclear. V lost 0 bases to trimming and J lost 0 bases, with 8 bases between them. The CDR3 consists of 15 residues. Germline CDR1 reads LNHNV; CDR2 reads YYDKDF (reference sequence). The CDR3 is CATSRDRGVNTEAFF. As DNA, the CDR3 is TGTGCCACCAGCAGAGATCGGGGAGTGAACACTGAAGCTTTCTTT.